Shown below are 23 T cell receptor beta chains from a single sample sequenced in a study of cytomegalovirus exposure and HLA in healthy donors. A multiplex PCR was run with 60 Vbeta primers and 13 Jbeta primers. Using immunoSEQ multiplex PCR, the repertoire was profiled, and TCRdb retains in-frame clones only, with some absent. The sample is made up of 65,000 to 85,000 clones, and the top ten hold around 2.4% of it. Material for sequencing was PBMCs. The receptors were sampled from a female donor in good health and CMV-seropositive.

Regarding this clone: Other DNA sequences from this sample encode an identical CDR3 as well. The chain links TRBV19 to TRBJ2-4; D is undetermined. V was clipped by 5 bases and J by 7 bases, with 3 bases between them. The length of the CDR3 is 10 residues. CDR1 LNHDA and CDR2 SQIVND come from the germline V gene (reference sequence). CDR3 region: CASSPNIQYF. In DNA, the CDR3 is TGTGCCAGTAGTCCGAACATTCAGTACTTC. Filled out from reference TRBV19 and TRBJ2-4, the complete variable domain reads DGGITQSPKYLFRKEGQNVTLSCEQNLNHDAMYWYRQDPGQGLRLIYYSQIVNDFQKGDIAEGYSVSREKKESFPLTVTSAQKNPTAFYLCASSPNIQYFGAGTRLSVL.

The chain's CDR3 is CASSLDWGTSEAFF. The CDR3 DNA follows: TGCGCCAGCAGCTTGGATTGGGGGACATCTGAAGCTTTCTTT. The gene calls are TRBV5-1 and TRBJ1-1; TRBD1 might be the D (6 bases). The CDR3 length is 14 residues. V was cut by 0 bases and J by 6 bases, with 12 bases left in between. Germline CDR1 is SGHRS and CDR2 is YFSETQ.

The chain couples TRBV6-1 to TRBJ2-7, with D possibly TRBD1 on 5 matching bases. CDR3 size: 18 residues. V gave up 0 bases and J gave up 2 bases, with 20 bases separating them. The germline CDR1 and CDR2 sequences are MNHNS and SASEGT. This CDR3 is CASSEASPMTAYAYEQYF. In DNA form, the CDR3 reads TGTGCCAGCAGTGAAGCAAGCCCCATGACAGCCTACGCCTACGAGCAGTACTTC.

The chain has TRBV10-3 and TRBJ1-1, with 9 bases aligning to TRBD1. With V trimmed by 6 bases and J by 11 bases, 13 bases remained unmatched. CDR3 size: 14 residues. Germline lookup yields CDR1 ENHRY and CDR2 SYGVKD. CDR3 amino acids: CAISTGTGTTRAFF. CDR3 DNA sequence: TGTGCCATCAGCACTGGGACAGGGACAACAAGGGCTTTCTTT.

The rearrangement links TRBV7-6 to TRBJ2-5, with D unclear. Germline V CDR1 and CDR2: SGHVS, FNYEAQ. V was clipped by 1 base and J by 1 base, with 10 bases between them. CDR3 length equals 15 residues. The CDR3 spells CASSLGAAIQETQYF. CDR3 nucleotides: TGTGCCAGCAGCTTAGGTGCAGCGATCCAAGAGACCCAGTACTTC.

In DNA form, the CDR3 reads TGTGCCAGCAGCTTACGGGGTACCACCGGGGAGCTGTTTTTT. As protein: CASSLRGTTGELFF. This chain uses TRBV13 with TRBJ2-2; maybe TRBD2 (5 bases). The CDR3 length is 14 residues. The germline V gene encodes CDR1 PRHDT and CDR2 FYEKMQ (reference sequence). Trimming removed 2 bases from V and 4 bases from J, with 8 bases in between.

CDR3 DNA: TGTGCCAGCAGTGATCAATACAGGAATTCACCCCTCCACTTT. Translation gives CASSDQYRNSPLHF. The gene calls are TRBV6-1 and TRBJ1-6, with a possible D match to TRBD1 (5 bases). The CDR3 sequence is 14 residues long. The V gene lost 3 bases and the J gene lost 7 bases, with 10 bases spanning the gap. The germline gives CDR1 MNHNS, CDR2 SASEGT.

The chain recombines TRBV4-1 with TRBJ1-2; possible D gene TRBD1, 5 bases. CDR3 length: 16 residues. V lost 4 bases, J lost 3 bases, and 18 bases lay in between. Germline lookup yields CDR1 MGHRA and CDR2 YSYEKL. The CDR3 bases are TGCGCCAGCAGCCCGGGCGGGACCATAGCGGACTATGGCTACACCTTC. This sequence encodes CASSPGGTIADYGYTF.

The chain couples TRBV5-1 to TRBJ1-4; weak D call: TRBD1 (5 bases). Deletions cut 5 bases from V and 7 bases from J, with 24 bases between. Germline V gives CDR1 SGHRS, CDR2 YFSETQ. CDR3 size: 17 residues. The CDR3 sequence: CASSPGLQGPGVEKLFF. Written as DNA, the CDR3 is TGCGCCAGCAGTCCCGGCCTGCAGGGTCCAGGAGTTGAAAAACTGTTTTTT.

Details on this clone: This CDR3 is also generated by other DNA sequences in the sample. This chain connects TRBV9 to TRBJ2-5; D perhaps matches TRBD2 (5 bases). This CDR3 is built from 14 residues. The V end was cut by 4 bases, the J end by 5 bases, with 15 bases between. The germline V gene has CDR1 SGDLS and CDR2 YYNGEE. The CDR3 DNA sequence: TGTGCCAGCAGCCCACCGGACCGAGGGGAGACCCAGTACTTC. Protein: CASSPPDRGETQYF.

V and J are TRBV4-3 and TRBJ2-1; D is undetermined. The CDR3 has 14 residues. Per the germline V gene, CDR1 is LGHNA and CDR2 is YSLEER. The V gene lost 1 base and the J gene lost 3 bases, with 7 bases spanning the gap. CDR3 loop: CASSQVIYYNEQFF. The CDR3 DNA reads TGCGCCAGCAGCCAAGTGATCTACTACAATGAGCAGTTCTTC.

This chain connects TRBV19 to TRBJ2-2; 7 nucleotides line up with TRBD2. Germline V gene sequence: CDR1 LNHDA, CDR2 SQIVND (reference sequence). This CDR3 has 15 residues. V shed 8 bases and J 2 bases; nucleotides not matched to a gene: 8. DNA of the CDR3: TGTGCCAGTGGCAGAGCGGGACTTAACACCGGGGAGCTGTTTTTT. Protein sequence: CASGRAGLNTGELFF.

CDR3 loop: CATSRERGEDGELFF. In DNA, the CDR3 is TGTGCCACCAGCAGAGAGCGGGGAGAGGACGGGGAGCTGTTTTTT. The chain couples TRBV15 to TRBJ2-2; D may be TRBD2 (6 bases). Germline values: CDR1 LNHNV, CDR2 YYDKDF (reference sequence). The V and J ends lost 0 bases and 7 bases respectively, with 12 bases between them. This CDR3 has 15 amino acids.

The CDR3 is CASRWDNSYEQYF. CDR3 bases: TGCGCCAGCAGATGGGACAACTCCTACGAGCAGTACTTC. The rearrangement uses TRBV5-1 and TRBJ2-7, with D possibly matching TRBD1 (6 bases). There are 13 residues in the CDR3. Germline lookup yields CDR1 SGHRS and CDR2 YFSETQ. With 5 bases removed from V and 0 bases from J, the gap between germline ends came to 9 bases.

The chain carries TRBV19 and TRBJ1-2; D not resolved. Trimming took 8 bases from V and 2 from J, leaving 9 bases between them. The germline CDR1 and CDR2 sequences are LNHDA and SQIVND (reference sequence). CDR3 length equals 12 residues. CDR3 loop: CASLQVNYGYTF. CDR3 in DNA: TGTGCCAGTCTCCAGGTCAACTATGGCTACACCTTC.

The chain carries TRBV4-3 and TRBJ1-6; tentative D call: TRBD1 (6 bases). V was shortened by 3 bases and J by 5 bases, with 11 bases between the two germline ends. The CDR3 loop spans 15 amino acids. Germline values: CDR1 LGHNA, CDR2 YSLEER. The CDR3 loop reads CASSHQQGDNSPLHF. The CDR3, as DNA: TGCGCCAGCAGCCACCAACAGGGTGATAATTCACCCCTCCACTTT.

This sequence joins TRBV18 and TRBJ2-2; 7 positions agree with TRBD1. The CDR3 runs 15 residues. CDR1 KGHSH and CDR2 LQKENI come from the germline V gene. J gave up 0 bases and V 6 bases, and 4 bases lay outside the gene matches. The CDR3 is CASSPGTANTGELFF. CDR3 bases: TGTGCCAGCTCCCCCGGGACAGCGAACACCGGGGAGCTGTTTTTT.

The CDR3 loop reads CASSLEAGGAYEQYF. The CDR3 DNA is TGTGCCAGCAGCTTGGAAGCGGGGGGCGCCTACGAGCAGTACTTC. This chain links TRBV7-3 with TRBJ2-7, with TRBD2 identical over 9 bases. Germline V CDR1 and CDR2: SGHTA, FQGTGA. The CDR3 runs to 15 residues. With 3 bases clipped from V and 2 bases from J, the junction kept 5 bases outside the gene matches.

J is TRBJ1-2 and V is TRBV5-6, with 10 bases fitting TRBD1. Trimming cost V 3 bases and J 4 bases; bases outside gene matches: 9. Germline-derived CDR1 and CDR2 are SGHDT and YYEEEE. This CDR3 is built from 16 residues. CDR3 amino acids: CASSSGTGAIGYGYTF. The CDR3 DNA sequence: TGTGCCAGCAGCTCCGGGACAGGGGCTATTGGCTATGGCTACACCTTC.

The chain links TRBV6-5 to TRBJ1-1; 10 bases are a match to TRBD1. Germline V gene data show CDR1 as MNHEY and CDR2 as SVGAGI. The CDR3 spans 14 residues. The ends lost 2 bases at V and 3 bases at J; junction bases unmatched: 0. The CDR3 DNA reads as TGTGCCAGCAGTTACGGACAGGGGGACACTGAAGCTTTCTTT. The encoded protein is CASSYGQGDTEAFF.

The genes are TRBV4-1 and TRBJ1-2; D might be TRBD1 (6 bases). Germline CDR1 and CDR2: MGHRA and YSYEKL. The CDR3 extends over 17 amino acids. V lost 0 bases and J 4 bases, leaving 18 bases between the germline ends. The CDR3 DNA sequence: TGCGCCAGCAGCCAAGATGAGGTAGTGGGCAGGGGCTATGGCTACACCTTC. Its translation is CASSQDEVVGRGYGYTF.

The chain recombines TRBV6-1 with TRBJ1-5; no definite D call. Germline CDR1 and CDR2: MNHNS and SASEGT. The CDR3 length is 12 residues. Trimming removed 2 bases at V and 5 bases at J, with 4 bases between. CDR3 in amino acids: CASSEYDQPQHF. For the CDR3, the DNA is TGTGCCAGCAGTGAATATGATCAGCCCCAGCATTTT.

This chain joins TRBV30 and TRBJ2-2; D ambiguous. CDR1 GTSNPN and CDR2 SVGIG come from the germline V gene (reference sequence). The CDR3 length is 14 residues. With 0 bases removed from V and 1 base from J, the gap between germline ends came to 6 bases. CDR3 loop: CAWSVVENTGELFF. In DNA form, the CDR3 reads TGTGCCTGGAGTGTAGTAGAGAACACCGGGGAGCTGTTTTTT. Supplemented by reference TRBV30 and TRBJ2-2, the full variable domain reads SQTIHQWPATLVQPVGSPLSLECTVEGTSNPNLYWYRQAAGRGLQLLFYSVGIGQISSEVPQNLSASRPQDRQFILSSKKLLLSDSGFYLCAWSVVENTGELFFGEGSRLTVL.